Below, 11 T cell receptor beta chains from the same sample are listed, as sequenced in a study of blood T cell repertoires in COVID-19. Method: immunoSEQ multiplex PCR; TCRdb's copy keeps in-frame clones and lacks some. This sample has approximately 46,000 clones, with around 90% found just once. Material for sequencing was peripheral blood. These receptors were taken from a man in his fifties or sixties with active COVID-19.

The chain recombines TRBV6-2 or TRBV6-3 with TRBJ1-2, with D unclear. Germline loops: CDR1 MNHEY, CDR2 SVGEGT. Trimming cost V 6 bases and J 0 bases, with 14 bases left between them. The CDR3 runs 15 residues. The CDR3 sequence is CASSPMGRANYGYTF. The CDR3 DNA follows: TGTGCCAGCAGCCCCATGGGGAGAGCTAACTATGGCTACACCTTC.

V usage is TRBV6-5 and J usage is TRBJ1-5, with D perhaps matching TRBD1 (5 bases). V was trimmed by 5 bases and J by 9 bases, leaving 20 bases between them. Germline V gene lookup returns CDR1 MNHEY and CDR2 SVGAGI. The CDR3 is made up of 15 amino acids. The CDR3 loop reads CASSPEAGRGRPQHF. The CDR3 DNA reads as TGTGCCAGCAGTCCCGAGGCGGGAAGGGGACGGCCCCAGCATTTT.

The CDR3 protein is CASSDPGQGTDTQYF. CDR3 DNA sequence: TGTGCCAGCAGTGACCCTGGACAGGGGACAGATACGCAGTATTTT. The genes are TRBV2 and TRBJ2-3, with 9 nucleotides matching TRBD1. This CDR3 is 15 amino acids long. With 3 bases clipped from V and 3 bases from J, the junction kept 4 bases outside the gene matches. Per germline, CDR1 SNHLY and CDR2 FYNNEI.

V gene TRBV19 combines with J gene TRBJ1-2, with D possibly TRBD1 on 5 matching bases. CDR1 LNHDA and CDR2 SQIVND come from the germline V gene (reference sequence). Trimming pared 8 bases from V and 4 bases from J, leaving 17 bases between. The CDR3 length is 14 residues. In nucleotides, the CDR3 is TGTGCCAGTTCTACCGGGACTGCGTCCTATGGCTACACCTTC. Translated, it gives CASSTGTASYGYTF. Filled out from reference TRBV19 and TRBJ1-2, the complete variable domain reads DGGITQSPKYLFRKEGQNVTLSCEQNLNHDAMYWYRQDPGQGLRLIYYSQIVNDFQKGDIAEGYSVSREKKESFPLTVTSAQKNPTAFYLCASSTGTASYGYTFGSGTRLTVV.

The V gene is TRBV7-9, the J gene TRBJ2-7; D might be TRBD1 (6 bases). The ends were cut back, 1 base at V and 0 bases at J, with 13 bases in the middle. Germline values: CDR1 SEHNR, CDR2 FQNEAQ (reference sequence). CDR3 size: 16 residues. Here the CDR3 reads CASSLVGDRPSYEQYF. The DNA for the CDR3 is TGTGCCAGCAGCTTAGTTGGAGACAGGCCCTCCTACGAGCAGTACTTC. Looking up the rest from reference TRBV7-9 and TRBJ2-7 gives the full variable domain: DTGVSQNPRHKITKRGQNVTFRCDPISEHNRLYWYRQTLGQGPEFLTYFQNEAQLEKSRLLSDRFSAERPKGSFSTLEIQRTEQGDSAMYLCASSLVGDRPSYEQYFGPGTRLTVT.

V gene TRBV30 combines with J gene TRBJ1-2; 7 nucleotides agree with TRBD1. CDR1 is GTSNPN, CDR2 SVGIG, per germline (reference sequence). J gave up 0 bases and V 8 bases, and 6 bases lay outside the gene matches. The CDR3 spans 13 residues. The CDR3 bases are TGTGCCCAGACGGGACAGACTAACTATGGCTACACCTTC. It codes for CAQTGQTNYGYTF.

The CDR3 sequence: CASSQDQLRLAALDGELFF. The CDR3 DNA sequence: TGTGCCAGCAGCCAAGATCAGCTCCGACTAGCGGCGTTGGACGGGGAGCTGTTTTTT. The J gene is TRBJ2-2, the V gene TRBV4-2; 9 bases are shared with TRBD2. The ends lost 0 bases at V and 7 bases at J; junction bases unmatched: 15. The CDR3 has 19 amino acids. CDR1 and CDR2 from the germline V gene are LGHNA and YNFKEQ.

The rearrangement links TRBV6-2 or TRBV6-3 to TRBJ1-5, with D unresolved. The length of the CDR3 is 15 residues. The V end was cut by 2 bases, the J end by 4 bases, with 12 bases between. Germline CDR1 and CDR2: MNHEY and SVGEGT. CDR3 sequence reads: CASSYGGSGNQPQHF. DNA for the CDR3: TGTGCCAGCAGTTACGGAGGCAGTGGGAATCAGCCCCAGCATTTT.

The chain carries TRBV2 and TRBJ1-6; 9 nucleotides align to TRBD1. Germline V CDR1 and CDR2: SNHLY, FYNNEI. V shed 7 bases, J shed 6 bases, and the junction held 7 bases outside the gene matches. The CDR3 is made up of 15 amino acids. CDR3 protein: CASMGQGRINSPLHF. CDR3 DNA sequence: TGTGCCAGCATGGGACAGGGCAGGATTAATTCACCCCTCCACTTT.

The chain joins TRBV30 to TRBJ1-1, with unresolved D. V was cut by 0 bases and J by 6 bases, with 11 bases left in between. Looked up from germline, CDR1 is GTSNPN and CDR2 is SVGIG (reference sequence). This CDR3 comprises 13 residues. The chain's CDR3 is CAWSVTPNPEAFF. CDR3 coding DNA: TGTGCCTGGAGTGTAACACCCAACCCTGAAGCTTTCTTT.

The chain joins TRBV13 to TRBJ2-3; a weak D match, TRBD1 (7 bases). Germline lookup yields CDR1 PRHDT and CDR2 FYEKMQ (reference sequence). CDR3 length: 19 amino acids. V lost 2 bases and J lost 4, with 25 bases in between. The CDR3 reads CASSLNKGGTELFPDTQYF. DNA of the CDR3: TGTGCCAGCAGCTTAAATAAAGGGGGGACAGAGCTTTTCCCAGATACGCAGTATTTT.